This entry lists 27 T cell receptor beta chains sequenced from one sample in a study of CXCR3-negative and CXCR3-positive naive CD8 T cells. The authors prepared UMI-labeled TRB cDNA libraries by 5' RACE. After re-calling the 5' RACE reads, TCRdb lists one entry per CDR3 protein, DNA absent. This sample lists under 75,000 distinct CDR3 sequences; its ten largest clones have approximately 0.72%. Study-wide results and caveats: A higher hydrophobicity marked the TRB CDR3s of CXCR3-positive naive cells versus CXCR3-negative naive cells.

Their antigens remain unidentified. Sequencing was carried out using naive CXCR3+ CD8+ T cells from blood. Subset indicated: CD45RO-CCR7+CD27+CD95- naive CD8+ T cells expressing CXCR3 (TNR3+). The receptor source for this set is a human donor in good health. Some clones in this sample may be carry-over from other donors' samples.

The chain uses TRBV5-1 and TRBJ2-2. The CDR3 sequence is 12 residues long. Germline CDR1 is SGHRS and CDR2 is YFSETQ. CDR3 loop: CASSLAYGELFF.

The chain's CDR3 is CASSSAGTQYF. V gene TRBV7-9 combines with J gene TRBJ2-5. Germline CDR1 SEHNR, CDR2 FQNEAQ (reference sequence). The CDR3 runs to 11 residues.

V gene TRBV7-6 combines with J gene TRBJ2-3; TCRdb designates TRBD1, a call that cannot be tested without DNA. Germline lookup yields CDR1 SGHVS and CDR2 FNYEAQ. The CDR3 sequence is 15 residues long. The CDR3 here is CASSSYRGPTDTQYF.

The chain couples TRBV29-1 to TRBJ2-3. Germline V lookup: CDR1 SQVTM, CDR2 ANQGSEA. The CDR3 is 13 amino acids. CDR3 sequence reads: CSVDGVSTDTQYF.

The CDR3 region is CASSSWTSGGTDTQYF. The chain is built from TRBV27 and TRBJ2-3; lacking DNA, the TRBD2 call made by TCRdb goes unchecked. There are 16 residues in the CDR3. From germline, CDR1 is MNHEY and CDR2 SMNVEV (reference sequence).

The chain carries TRBV16 and TRBJ2-7; the TRBD1 assignment by TCRdb is unverifiable without DNA. CDR1 is KGHSY and CDR2 is FQNENV in the germline V gene. This CDR3 has 14 residues. The CDR3: CASSYSGVPYEQYF.

This chain links TRBV9 with TRBJ2-1; TCRdb picks TRBD2, but there is no DNA to check that call. The CDR3 runs to 15 residues. CDR1 is SGDLS and CDR2 is YYNGEE in the germline V gene. The CDR3 loop is CASSGTLAGVSEQFF.

The chain links TRBV7-3 to TRBJ2-2; as DNA is missing, the TRBD1 call by TCRdb cannot be tested. The CDR3 is made up of 15 amino acids. Germline CDR1 and CDR2: SGHTA and FQGTGA. The CDR3 loop reads CASSLGQGEIGELFF. Full variable domain (rest looked up from reference TRBV7-3 and TRBJ2-2): GAGVSQTPSNKVTEKGKYVELRCDPISGHTALYWYRQSLGQGPEFLIYFQGTGAADDSGLPNDRFFAVRPEGSVSTLKIQRTERGDSAVYLCASSLGQGEIGELFFGEGSRLTVL.

The CDR3 sequence: CSARDLTSGRAFQETQYF. V usage is TRBV20-1 and J usage is TRBJ2-5; without DNA, the TCRdb call of TRBD2 cannot be checked. The CDR3 covers 18 residues. The germline CDR1 and CDR2 sequences are DFQATT and SNEGSKA (reference sequence).

The chain uses TRBV7-2 and TRBJ2-7. Germline CDR1 reads SGHTA; CDR2 reads FQGNSA. The CDR3 runs 13 residues. CDR3 sequence: CASSPGNPYEQYF.

This chain joins TRBV11-3 and TRBJ2-7. The V gene's germline CDR1 is SGHNT and CDR2 YENEEA. The CDR3 is made up of 15 amino acids. The CDR3 loop is CASSLGPDPSYEQYF.

This chain uses TRBV4-3 with TRBJ1-6; TCRdb selects TRBD1, and the lack of DNA leaves this call unchecked. From germline, CDR1 is LGHNA and CDR2 YSLEER. This CDR3 is built from 17 residues. The CDR3 protein is CASSPDSSGNYNSPLHF.

This chain joins TRBV12-3 or TRBV12-4 and TRBJ2-1. The CDR3 totals 11 residues. The CDR3 loop is CASRSNNEQFF.

The chain recombines TRBV2 with TRBJ2-2; checking the TCRdb D call of TRBD1 is not possible without DNA. The CDR3 loop spans 16 amino acids. CDR1 SNHLY and CDR2 FYNNEI come from the germline V gene. The CDR3 loop reads CASRNPGQGGVGELFF. Together with reference TRBV2 and TRBJ2-2, the CDR3 gives the full variable domain: EPEVTQTPSHQVTQMGQEVILRCVPISNHLYFYWYRQILGQKVEFLVSFYNNEISEKSEIFDDQFSVERPDGSNFTLKIRSTKLEDSAMYFCASRNPGQGGVGELFFGEGSRLTVL.

This chain joins TRBV20-1 and TRBJ2-3; TCRdb proposes TRBD2, but this gene call is untestable without DNA. The CDR3 contains 16 residues. Germline lookup yields CDR1 DFQATT and CDR2 SNEGSKA (reference sequence). This chain's CDR3 is CSASGLTSVFPDTQYF.

This chain joins TRBV2 and TRBJ2-2; TCRdb names TRBD1, which stays unverified in the absence of DNA. Germline V gene data show CDR1 as SNHLY and CDR2 as FYNNEI. This CDR3 is built from 13 residues. The CDR3 sequence is CASIGQGGGELFF.

The gene calls are TRBV28 and TRBJ2-7; TCRdb designates TRBD1, a call that cannot be tested without DNA. The CDR3 extends over 15 amino acids. From germline, CDR1 is MDHEN and CDR2 SYDVKM. The CDR3 loop is CASSLSDTGFYEQYF. The whole variable domain, remainder taken from reference TRBV28 and TRBJ2-7, is DVKVTQSSRYLVKRTGEKVFLECVQDMDHENMFWYRQDPGLGLRLIYFSYDVKMKEKGDIPEGYSVSREKKERFSLILESASTNQTSMYLCASSLSDTGFYEQYFGPGTRLTVT.

This sequence joins TRBV7-9 and TRBJ1-4; TCRdb picks TRBD1, but there is no DNA to check that call. CDR1 is SEHNR, CDR2 FQNEAQ, per germline (reference sequence). The CDR3 length is 18 residues. CDR3 in amino acids: CASFKTATVGTTNEKLFF. The full variable domain, with the rest looked up from reference TRBV7-9 and TRBJ1-4, is DTGVSQNPRHKITKRGQNVTFRCDPISEHNRLYWYRQTLGQGPEFLTYFQNEAQLEKSRLLSDRFSAERPKGSFSTLEIQRTEQGDSAMYLCASFKTATVGTTNEKLFFGSGTQLSVL.

The chain is built from TRBV12-3 or TRBV12-4 and TRBJ2-1; TCRdb calls TRBD1, which cannot be checked without DNA. The CDR3 sequence is 15 residues long. The CDR3 spells CASSPPGQGVDEQFF.

This chain uses TRBV2 with TRBJ2-7. CDR1 is SNHLY, CDR2 FYNNEI, per germline. There are 14 residues in the CDR3. The CDR3 region is CASRALGQPYEQYF.

The V gene is TRBV4-2, the J gene TRBJ2-2; the TRBD2 assignment by TCRdb is unverifiable without DNA. The germline V gene encodes CDR1 LGHNA and CDR2 YNFKEQ. This CDR3 has 16 residues. This CDR3 reads CASSQDQTGSTGELFF.

The chain joins TRBV7-2 to TRBJ2-7. The germline V gene has CDR1 SGHTA and CDR2 FQGNSA. The CDR3 runs 11 residues. This chain's CDR3 is CASRQTYEQYF.

The rearrangement links TRBV21-1 to TRBJ1-1. TRBV21-1 is a pseudogene locus. The CDR3 spans 15 residues. The CDR3 reads CASMHTAHLNTEAFF.

The chain carries TRBV7-9 and TRBJ2-3; the TCRdb call, TRBD1, lacks DNA for checking. This CDR3 region has 14 residues. Germline V gene sequence: CDR1 SEHNR, CDR2 FQNEAQ (reference sequence). CDR3: CASSPGQTTDTQYF.

The rearrangement uses TRBV3-1 and TRBJ2-7; TCRdb lists TRBD1, though no DNA is available to test this call. The CDR3 spans 16 residues. Germline V gene sequence: CDR1 LGHDT, CDR2 YNNKEL (reference sequence). CDR3 amino acids: CASSPDRGERDYEQYF.

The chain joins TRBV27 to TRBJ1-1. CDR3 length: 13 residues. From germline, CDR1 is MNHEY and CDR2 SMNVEV (reference sequence). The CDR3 sequence is CASSFGVGVESFF.

The chain joins TRBV5-5 to TRBJ1-1; the D call from TCRdb, TRBD1, cannot be confirmed without DNA. This CDR3 region has 15 residues. Germline V CDR1 and CDR2: SGHKS, YYEKEE (reference sequence). The chain's CDR3 is CASSPDRARNTEAFF.